The 31 T cell receptor beta chains reported below all come from one sample, sequenced in a study of T-cell reconstitution after alpha-beta-depleted transplantation in children. Unique molecular identifiers were used in preparing the TCRbeta library. MiXCR was run by TCRdb on the PCR reads, yielding one entry per CDR3 protein. Here the sample spans fewer than 750,000 distinct CDR3 sequences, more than 20% being singletons. Sequenced material: PBMCs, mostly from graft donor cells, taken 360 days after TCRalphabeta/CD19-depleted stem cell transplant. Source of these receptors: a boy under two years old who had a stem cell transplant for acute myeloid leukemia, so the T cells may come from the graft donor.

The CDR3 coding sequence is TGTGCCAGCAGTCCAGGACCCCACTACGAGCAGTACGTC. Protein sequence: CASSPGPHYEQYV. The rearrangement uses TRBV6-1 and TRBJ2-7; D is unclear. Germline loops: CDR1 MNHNS, CDR2 SASEGT. The CDR3 runs 13 residues. The V gene lost 5 bases and the J gene lost 3 bases, with 11 bases spanning the gap.

This clonotype appeared once. V and J are TRBV7-2 and TRBJ2-5; tentative D call: TRBD2 (6 bases). There are 17 residues in the CDR3. Germline V gene sequence: CDR1 SGHTA, CDR2 FQGNSA. Between the trimmed V and J ends, which lost 2 bases and 2 bases, there was a span of 18 bases. The CDR3 bases are TGTGCCAGCAGCTTATCTGGACGGCAGGCGGGGCAAGAGACCCAGTACTTC. Amino acid sequence: CASSLSGRQAGQETQYF.

The count of this clonotype is one. The chain has TRBV11-1 and TRBJ1-1; TRBD1 might be the D (6 bases). Trimming took off 4 bases at V and 0 bases at J, with 21 bases between the two ends. The length of the CDR3 is 18 residues. Germline V gene data show CDR1 as SGHAT and CDR2 as FQDESV (reference sequence). The CDR3 loop is CASSCTILQDSMNTEAFF. CDR3 nucleotide sequence: TGTGCCAGCAGCTGCACAATACTTCAGGACAGCATGAACACTGAAGCTTTCTTT.

This clonotype was detected a few times. This chain connects TRBV13 to TRBJ1-4; tentative D call: TRBD1 (6 bases). Germline CDR1 is PRHDT and CDR2 is FYEKMQ (reference sequence). The CDR3 runs to 14 residues. Trimming pared 4 bases from V and 5 bases from J, leaving 11 bases between. CDR3 sequence reads: CASSSTGPNEKLFF. DNA of the CDR3: TGTGCCAGCAGCTCGACAGGCCCGAATGAAAAACTGTTTTTT.

The chain recombines TRBV20-1 with TRBJ2-1, with D perhaps being TRBD1 or TRBD2 (5 bases each). There are 14 residues in the CDR3. Per the germline V gene, CDR1 is DFQATT and CDR2 is SNEGSKA (reference sequence). With 3 bases removed from V and 4 bases from J, the gap between germline ends came to 13 bases. Here the CDR3 DNA reads TGCAGTGCTAGTCCCCCGGGACGGTACAATGAGCAGTTCTTC. Amino acid sequence: CSASPPGRYNEQFF.

The chain has TRBV28 and TRBJ1-5, with D possibly TRBD1 on 6 matching bases. CDR3 length: 13 amino acids. Germline V gene sequence: CDR1 MDHEN, CDR2 SYDVKM. Deletions cut 7 bases from V and 4 bases from J, with 11 bases between. The CDR3 bases are TGTGCCAGCAAGTGGGGGCTAAATCAGCCCCAGCATTTT. Protein sequence: CASKWGLNQPQHF.

This clonotype was found a few times. The chain combines TRBV12-3 or TRBV12-4 with TRBJ2-2; 7 positions agree with TRBD2. The CDR3 totals 12 residues. The junction had 0 bases not matched to a gene; V was cut back by 6 bases and J by 5 bases. The chain's CDR3 is CASRGLTGELFF. The CDR3 DNA follows: TGTGCCAGCAGGGGACTAACCGGGGAGCTGTTTTTT.

The chain links TRBV12-2 to TRBJ2-5; the tabulated D call, TRBD1, remains unverified against the DNA. TRBV12-2 is marked as a pseudogene. There are 18 residues in the CDR3. The CDR3 here is CASRLGGRPPRIQETQYF. The CDR3 coding sequence is TGTGCAAGTCGCTTAGGGGGACGCCCCCCGAGAATTCAAGAGACCCAGTACTTC.

This clonotype has only a few counts. The chain employs TRBV20-1 and TRBJ1-1, with 7 bases identical to TRBD1. The J segment lost 0 bases and the V segment lost 5 bases, leaving 21 bases of the junction unmatched. The CDR3 has 19 amino acids. Germline-derived CDR1 and CDR2 are DFQATT and SNEGSKA (reference sequence). The CDR3 protein is CSASGDLSKPGGMNTEAFF. The CDR3 bases are TGCAGTGCTTCGGGGGACCTATCCAAACCAGGGGGGATGAACACTGAAGCTTTCTTT.

This clonotype was seen a handful of times. The rearrangement links TRBV20-1 to TRBJ2-1; the D gene is possibly TRBD1 (6 bases). Germline loops: CDR1 DFQATT, CDR2 SNEGSKA (reference sequence). Trimming cost V 6 bases and J 1 base, with 10 bases left between them. The CDR3 contains 13 residues. The CDR3 DNA follows: TGCAGTGCCCGGGACACGTCCTACAATGAGCAGTTCTTC. This codes for CSARDTSYNEQFF.

The chain couples TRBV6-1 to TRBJ2-7; 7 bases line up with TRBD1. The CDR3 spans 15 residues. V shed 2 bases and J 6 bases; nucleotides not matched to a gene: 10. The germline gives CDR1 MNHNS, CDR2 SASEGT. CDR3 sequence (DNA): TGTGCCAGCAGTGAATGGGGTCCGGGGACAGTCGAGCAGTACGTC. Translated, it gives CASSEWGPGTVEQYV.

The chain has TRBV25-1 and TRBJ1-1; D unresolved. CDR3 length: 12 residues. V lost 6 bases and J lost 4, with 9 bases in between. Germline values: CDR1 MGHDK, CDR2 SYGVNS. The CDR3, as DNA: TGTGCCAGCAGGGAGGGAACCACTGAAGCTTTCTTT. As protein: CASREGTTEAFF. Combining the CDR3 with reference TRBV25-1 and TRBJ1-1 gives the whole variable domain EADIYQTPRYLVIGTGKKITLECSQTMGHDKMYWYQQDPGMELHLIHYSYGVNSTEKGDLSSESTVSRIRTEHFPLTLESARPSHTSQYLCASREGTTEAFFGQGTRLTVV.

J is TRBJ2-1 and V is TRBV7-9; 8 bases line up with TRBD2. This CDR3 spans 16 amino acids. The germline V gene encodes CDR1 SEHNR and CDR2 FQNEAQ (reference sequence). Germline trimming cut 1 base from V and 8 bases from J; bases unmatched to any gene: 10. CDR3: CASSLVEAGAVDEQFF. In DNA form, the CDR3 reads TGTGCCAGCAGCTTAGTGGAAGCGGGGGCTGTGGATGAGCAGTTCTTC.

This clonotype was observed at least ten times. In DNA form, the CDR3 reads TGTGCCAGCAGTTTTGTGGCAGATACGCAGTATTTT. Its translation: CASSFVADTQYF. The chain is built from TRBV12-3 or TRBV12-4 and TRBJ2-3; D call uncertain. Deletions cut 3 bases from V and 4 bases from J, with 5 bases between. The CDR3 contains 12 residues.

This clonotype was counted ten times or more. The chain has TRBV5-6 and TRBJ2-2; D ambiguous. With 6 bases removed from V and 7 bases from J, the gap between germline ends came to 16 bases. The CDR3 consists of 14 residues. Per the germline V gene, CDR1 is SGHDT and CDR2 is YYEEEE. Here the CDR3 DNA reads TGTGCCAGCACCATCGGGTCGTCGGGCGGGGAGCTGTTTTTT. This gives the protein CASTIGSSGGELFF.

This clonotype was detected a few times. The V call is TRBV29-1, the J call TRBJ2-7, with 11 bases fitting TRBD1. Looked up from germline, CDR1 is SQVTM and CDR2 is ANQGSEA. With 5 bases clipped from V and 3 bases from J, the junction kept 9 bases outside the gene matches. The CDR3 contains 15 residues. The CDR3 bases are TGCAGCGTTAGAGGGACAGGGGGGTTGATCTACGAGCAGTACTTC. Translated, it gives CSVRGTGGLIYEQYF.

This clonotype was detected only a few times. The CDR3 DNA sequence: TGCAGTGCTCCAAAAGGACCGCCGGATACGCAGTATTTT. This sequence encodes CSAPKGPPDTQYF. The chain links TRBV20-1 to TRBJ2-3; D remains ambiguous. Germline V gene lookup returns CDR1 DFQATT and CDR2 SNEGSKA (reference sequence). This CDR3 comprises 13 residues. Trimming took off 5 bases at V and 6 bases at J, with 15 bases between the two ends.

This clonotype was counted between two and nine times. V gene TRBV27 combines with J gene TRBJ2-2; TRBD1 might be the D (5 bases). The CDR3 consists of 14 residues. Between the trimmed V and J ends, which lost 5 bases and 5 bases, there was a span of 12 bases. Germline values: CDR1 MNHEY, CDR2 SMNVEV (reference sequence). The DNA of the CDR3 is TGTGCCAGCAGTGGGGCCCTAGATACCGGGGAGCTGTTTTTT. This gives the protein CASSGALDTGELFF.

This clonotype was recorded many times. This chain joins TRBV28 and TRBJ2-7; no firm D call. Trimming removed 9 bases from V and 5 bases from J, with 11 bases in between. The CDR3 is 11 amino acids. Germline V gene sequence: CDR1 MDHEN, CDR2 SYDVKM. This CDR3 reads CASAPGDEQYF. CDR3 sequence (DNA): TGTGCCAGTGCCCCCGGAGACGAGCAGTACTTC.

Points on this clonotype: A much larger clone is a single base away; this may be a read error. The chain uses TRBV2 and TRBJ2-3; TRBD2 matches at 7 bases. Germline V lookup: CDR1 SNHLY, CDR2 FYNNEI. CDR3 length: 18 amino acids. V was clipped by 8 bases and J by 6 bases; unmatched bases: 23. The CDR3: CASCSGGTGLLPRDTQYF. The CDR3 DNA reads as TGTGCCAGCTGTTCCGGGGGGACGGGACTCCTGCCTAGGGATACGCAGTATTTT.

The V and J genes are TRBV27 and TRBJ2-3; D is unclear. The germline V gene encodes CDR1 MNHEY and CDR2 SMNVEV (reference sequence). Trimming took 4 bases from V and 5 from J, leaving 4 bases between them. There are 11 residues in the CDR3. CDR3 coding DNA: TGTGCCAGCAGTTCAGAAGATACGCAGTATTTT. It codes for CASSSEDTQYF.

The rearrangement uses TRBV21-1 and TRBJ2-7; the D call of TRBD1 is as the table states it, not checked on the DNA. TRBV21-1 is flagged as a pseudogene. The length of the CDR3 is 19 residues. The CDR3 sequence is CASSKTEPGTGDRSYEQYV. Here the CDR3 DNA reads TGTGCCAGCAGCAAAACGGAACCCGGGACAGGGGATCGCTCCTACGAGCAGTACGTC.

This clonotype was detected ten times or more. The CDR3: CASSFKGALETQYF. For the CDR3, the DNA is TGCGCCAGCAGCTTTAAGGGGGCTCTTGAGACCCAGTACTTC. The chain joins TRBV5-1 to TRBJ2-5, with TRBD1 identical over 7 bases. Trimming at V came to 2 bases and at J to 5 bases, leaving 6 bases not matched to a gene. The CDR3 has 14 residues. CDR1 is SGHRS, CDR2 YFSETQ, per germline.

This clonotype has a count of ten or more. The chain carries TRBV3-1 and TRBJ2-4, with 9 bases fitting TRBD2. CDR1 and CDR2 (germline): LGHDT, YNNKEL (reference sequence). The CDR3 consists of 18 residues. Trimming cost V 5 bases and J 1 base; bases outside gene matches: 12. CDR3 protein: CASSWGGGALSAKNIQYF. The CDR3 nucleotides read TGTGCCAGCAGCTGGGGCGGGGGGGCCCTGTCGGCCAAAAACATTCAGTACTTC.

The CDR3 protein is CASSLGGALFQETQYF. The CDR3 DNA follows: TGTGCCAGCAGTTTAGGGGGGGCCCTCTTCCAAGAGACCCAGTACTTC. V usage is TRBV12-3 or TRBV12-4 and J usage is TRBJ2-5; D may be TRBD1 or TRBD2 (6 bases each). With 1 base removed from V and 1 base from J, the gap between germline ends came to 13 bases. The CDR3 consists of 16 residues.

The V gene is TRBV7-9, the J gene TRBJ1-4, with D possibly matching TRBD1 (6 bases). The germline V gene has CDR1 SEHNR and CDR2 FQNEAQ (reference sequence). V was clipped by 5 bases and J by 11 bases, with 18 bases between them. The CDR3 totals 14 residues. For the CDR3, the DNA is TGTGCCAGCAGCCCGTCAGGGGATGGGGCGAAACTGTTTTTT. Translated: CASSPSGDGAKLFF.

This clonotype showed up just a few times. V is TRBV28 and J is TRBJ2-1, with TRBD2 identical over 8 bases. J lost 7 bases, V lost 0 bases, and 5 bases had no gene match. The CDR3 consists of 15 residues. Germline CDR1 reads MDHEN; CDR2 reads SYDVKM. The CDR3 sequence is CASSLWGGGKNEQFF. The CDR3 DNA sequence: TGTGCCAGCAGTTTATGGGGCGGGGGGAAGAATGAGCAGTTCTTC.

This clonotype was found many times. This chain links TRBV27 with TRBJ2-1; TRBD1 agrees at 9 bases. The CDR3 spans 15 residues. Per germline, CDR1 MNHEY and CDR2 SMNVEV (reference sequence). After removal of 5 bases from V and 6 bases from J, the junction contained 8 bases not matched to a gene. The CDR3 bases are TGTGCCAGCAGTCCCCGACAGGGGGTAGGCAATGAGCAGTTCTTC. Translated: CASSPRQGVGNEQFF.

The rearrangement links TRBV7-2 to TRBJ1-2; 8 positions match TRBD1. V shed 4 bases and J 8 bases; nucleotides not matched to a gene: 6. Germline CDR1 reads SGHTA; CDR2 reads FQGNSA. CDR3 length: 13 residues. The CDR3 reads CASSYEQGGGYTF. In DNA, the CDR3 is TGTGCCAGCAGCTACGAACAGGGGGGCGGCTACACCTTC.

This chain connects TRBV7-9 to TRBJ2-2; the D is unclear. V lost 5 bases and J 3 bases, leaving 13 bases between the germline ends. CDR3 length: 15 amino acids. The germline V gene encodes CDR1 SEHNR and CDR2 FQNEAQ (reference sequence). CDR3 coding DNA: TGTGCCAGCAGCCCTAAAGGTCCATACACCGGGGAGCTGTTTTTT. Amino acid sequence: CASSPKGPYTGELFF.

In this sample, this clonotype turned up a few times. The chain is built from TRBV12-3 or TRBV12-4 and TRBJ1-1; perhaps TRBD1 as D (6 bases). This CDR3 comprises 14 residues. V lost 6 bases and J lost 13, with 24 bases in between. CDR3 DNA: TGTGCCAGCAGCTTGGGAGGGGGGCGACTGAAGGGTTTCTTT. It is translated as CASSLGGGRLKGFF.